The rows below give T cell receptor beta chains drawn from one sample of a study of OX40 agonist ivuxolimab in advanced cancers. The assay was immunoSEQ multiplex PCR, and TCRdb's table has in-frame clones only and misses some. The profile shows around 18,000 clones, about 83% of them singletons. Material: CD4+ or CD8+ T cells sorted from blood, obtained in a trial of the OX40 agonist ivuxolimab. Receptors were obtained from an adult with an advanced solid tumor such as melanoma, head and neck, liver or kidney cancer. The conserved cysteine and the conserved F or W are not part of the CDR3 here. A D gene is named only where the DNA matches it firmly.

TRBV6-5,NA,ASSYGASQQY
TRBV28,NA,ASAGGGAGAYEQY
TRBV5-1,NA,ASSPLGQYGYT
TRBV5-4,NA,ASSLGTLMNTEAF
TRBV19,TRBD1,ASNDRDEKLF
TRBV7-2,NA,ASSLSRGTDTQY
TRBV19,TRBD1,ASKDRGRGNTEAF
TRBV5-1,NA,ASSFGRVGAPTYEQY
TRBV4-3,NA,ASSQEFSGNTEAF
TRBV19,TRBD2,ASSIVHLTSGSMHNEQF
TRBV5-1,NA,ASSSRSGNTGELF
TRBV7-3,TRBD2,ASSFVPGGSDTQY
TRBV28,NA,ASSLSGNPYNEQF
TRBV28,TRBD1,ASSWGQGIKQY
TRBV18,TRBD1,ASSLQTGKMTGELF
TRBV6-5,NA,ASSEQGLAEKLF
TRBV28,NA,ASSFEVGIRLEQF
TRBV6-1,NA,ASSERGGRGSPPQH
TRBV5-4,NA,ASTTWGKFGEKLF
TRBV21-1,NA,ASSKDGGGPGSYNEQF
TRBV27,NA,ASSLGTPGGRAF
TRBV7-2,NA,ASSLGYSNQPQH
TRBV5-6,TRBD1,ASSRGQGRNYGYT
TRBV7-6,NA,ASSLTYNEQF
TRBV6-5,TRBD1,ASSGLGGSEAF
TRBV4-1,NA,ASSQEGAYSNQPQH
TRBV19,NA,ASSPPRISGNTIY
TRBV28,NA,ASRGLAGVASGANVLT
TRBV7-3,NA,ASERTANTGELF